This TCR beta chain comes out of a study of blood T cells in healthy people across ages. Per-sample yields of isolated PBMCs were at least 6 million. With V trimmed by 5 bases and J by 3 bases, 9 bases remained unmatched. This CDR3 is 15 amino acids long. CDR1 and CDR2 (germline): SGHNT, YENEEA. Points on this clonotype: Its antigen is unknown.

Findings and limits, study-wide: Long-lived and aged donors differed, with more naive CD4+ cells and higher diversity in the long-lived. A strong correlation was found between TCR beta diversity and the percentage of naive T cells.

Primed by a sample-barcoded 5' primer and a J-beta primer mix, a second PCR proceeded for 7 to 11 cycles. Tagging of each cDNA molecule was performed by a template-switch adaptor with 12 random nucleotides. A single record per CDR3 protein comes from TCRdb applying MiXCR to the 5' RACE reads. This table holds hundreds of thousands of distinct CDR3 sequences, around 49% found once. This clonotype originated in a man aged 30 to 39 in good health. The rearrangement links TRBV11-3 to TRBJ2-7; 8 positions agree with TRBD1. Input material: blood. The CDR3 region is CASSLSPDRVYEQYF. In DNA, the CDR3 is TGTGCCAGCAGCCTCTCCCCGGACAGGGTCTACGAGCAGTACTTC.